These T cell receptor beta chains were read from a single sample in a study of shared clonotypes between healthy human individuals. Sequenced by immunoSEQ multiplex PCR; TCRdb stores in-frame clones only, minus some. The sample has some 2.1 million clones, about 95% seen once; the top ten hold about 1.1%. What was sequenced was naive CD8+ T cells sorted from blood. All receptors derive from a man between 18 and 35 years old in good health. CDR3s leave out the opening cysteine and the closing phenylalanine or tryptophan. Clone size is shown for a subset of rows, as once, few, many or a class of expanded clone.

abundance: .
j_gene: TRBJ2-2
v_gene: TRBV29-1
CDR3aa: SVEDEDREPGELF

abundance: .
j_gene: TRBJ2-7
v_gene: TRBV6-1
CDR3aa: ASSDSGETYEQY

abundance: .
j_gene: TRBJ2-1
v_gene: TRBV9
CDR3aa: ASSVEGMAYNEQF

abundance: once
j_gene: TRBJ2-7
v_gene: TRBV7-8
CDR3aa: ASSFLSGAYEQY

abundance: .
j_gene: TRBJ1-3
v_gene: TRBV4-1
CDR3aa: ASSQGGEGIGNTIY

abundance: .
j_gene: TRBJ2-7
v_gene: TRBV2
CDR3aa: ASSEAEYEQY

abundance: .
j_gene: TRBJ2-7
v_gene: TRBV10-3
CDR3aa: AISEPGIYEQY

abundance: .
j_gene: TRBJ2-7
v_gene: TRBV7-9
CDR3aa: ASSPRLGGYEQY

abundance: .
j_gene: TRBJ2-1
v_gene: TRBV25-1
CDR3aa: AGAGEGNEQF

abundance: .
j_gene: TRBJ1-5
v_gene: TRBV21-1
CDR3aa: ASPGVGSVYNQPQH

abundance: .
j_gene: TRBJ2-3
v_gene: TRBV19
CDR3aa: ASSPQREYFTDTQY

abundance: .
j_gene: TRBJ1-4
v_gene: TRBV13
CDR3aa: ASSARGGGDEKLF

abundance: .
j_gene: TRBJ1-1
v_gene: TRBV2
CDR3aa: ASCRTEENTEAF

abundance: .
j_gene: TRBJ2-5
v_gene: TRBV6-1
CDR3aa: ASSEFGQGARETQY

abundance: .
j_gene: TRBJ2-5
v_gene: TRBV13
CDR3aa: ASSFGDRQETQY

abundance: .
j_gene: TRBJ2-7
v_gene: TRBV4-3
CDR3aa: ASSPWTGSYEQY

abundance: .
j_gene: TRBJ1-5
v_gene: TRBV6-5
CDR3aa: ASSLGQGQGPQH

abundance: .
j_gene: TRBJ1-2
v_gene: TRBV21-1
CDR3aa: ASSLRTGGDYGYT

abundance: .
j_gene: TRBJ1-3
v_gene: TRBV5-1
CDR3aa: ASSEALLQGSGNTIY

abundance: .
j_gene: TRBJ2-7
v_gene: TRBV13
CDR3aa: ASNPSFGGAVPSEQY

abundance: .
j_gene: TRBJ2-3
v_gene: TRBV7-9
CDR3aa: ASSFPGLAASTDTQY

abundance: .
j_gene: TRBJ1-2
v_gene: TRBV11-2
CDR3aa: ASSLAPGSYYGYT

abundance: .
j_gene: TRBJ1-1
v_gene: TRBV4-1
CDR3aa: ASSQDRRAVEAF

abundance: .
j_gene: TRBJ2-7
v_gene: TRBV5-4
CDR3aa: ASSFIGEAYEQY

abundance: .
j_gene: TRBJ1-2
v_gene: TRBV5-6
CDR3aa: ASSLGGIQDGYT

abundance: .
j_gene: TRBJ1-2
v_gene: TRBV27
CDR3aa: ASSLSGDYLNYGYT

abundance: .
j_gene: TRBJ2-1
v_gene: TRBV7-9
CDR3aa: ASSPILAGAIYNEQF

abundance: .
j_gene: TRBJ2-7
v_gene: TRBV29-1
CDR3aa: SVAGTSYEQY

abundance: .
j_gene: TRBJ2-5
v_gene: TRBV7-9
CDR3aa: ASSLERTQETQY